The 30 T cell receptor beta chains reported below all come from one sample, sequenced in a study of blood T cell repertoires in COVID-19. Sequencing was performed with immunoSEQ multiplex PCR; in TCRdb, only in-frame clones are kept and a portion is missing. In the table there are 85,000 to 90,000 clones, approximately 90% of which are singletons. Sequenced: peripheral blood. The receptor source for this set is a human donor with active COVID-19. The donor label of this sample is uncertain.

The rearrangement uses TRBV19 and TRBJ1-2, with 8 bases aligning to TRBD1. The V segment lost 8 bases and the J segment 4 bases; nucleotides outside the gene matches: 3. The CDR3 is made up of 12 amino acids. Germline V gives CDR1 LNHDA, CDR2 SQIVND (reference sequence). This chain's CDR3 is CASEDRGYGYTF. As DNA, the CDR3 is TGTGCCAGTGAAGACAGGGGCTATGGCTACACCTTC.

The V call is TRBV5-1, the J call TRBJ2-7; D uncertain. This CDR3 has 14 residues. Germline lookup yields CDR1 SGHRS and CDR2 YFSETQ. Trimming left V 1 base short and J 2 bases short, with 10 bases between. CDR3 sequence: CASSLSGRTYEQYF. The DNA for the CDR3 is TGCGCCAGCAGCTTGAGTGGCAGGACCTACGAGCAGTACTTC.

V is TRBV11-2 and J is TRBJ2-7; no definite D call. Germline V lookup: CDR1 SGHAT, CDR2 FQNNGV. The CDR3 has 11 residues. V was clipped by 1 base and J by 11 bases, with 9 bases between them. CDR3 region: CASSLGPVEYF. In DNA, the CDR3 is TGTGCCAGCAGCTTAGGCCCAGTCGAGTACTTC.

A few counts support this clone. The chain combines TRBV6-6 with TRBJ2-1; no definite D call. Germline V gene sequence: CDR1 MNHNY, CDR2 SVGAGI (reference sequence). The length of the CDR3 is 15 residues. V lost 10 bases to trimming and J lost 0 bases, with 16 bases between them. The CDR3 sequence is CATRRSPSSYNEQFF. CDR3 DNA sequence: TGTGCCACTAGACGTAGCCCTAGCTCCTACAATGAGCAGTTCTTC.

The chain couples TRBV19 to TRBJ2-5; 9 bases line up with TRBD1. With V trimmed by 3 bases and J by 5 bases, 4 bases remained unmatched. Germline V gives CDR1 LNHDA, CDR2 SQIVND (reference sequence). This CDR3 has 14 residues. CDR3 in DNA: TGTGCCAGTAGTATCGGACAGGGGCCGGAGACCCAGTACTTC. This encodes CASSIGQGPETQYF.

The chain combines TRBV14 with TRBJ1-1; tentative D call: TRBD1 (6 bases). In germline, CDR1 is SGHDN, CDR2 FVKESK. CDR3 size: 15 residues. Trimming left V 5 bases short and J 5 bases short, with 18 bases between. The CDR3 DNA sequence: TGTGCCAGCAGCGAGAAGGGGGAATTGGATACTGAAGCTTTCTTT. Its translation is CASSEKGELDTEAFF.

The chain is built from TRBV19 and TRBJ1-5; TRBD1 matches 7 bases. With 10 bases clipped from V and 2 bases from J, the junction kept 11 bases outside the gene matches. CDR3 size: 15 residues. Germline CDR1 LNHDA, CDR2 SQIVND (reference sequence). The CDR3 protein is CATTGVALGNQPQHF. The CDR3 nucleotides read TGTGCCACTACAGGGGTCGCCTTGGGCAATCAGCCCCAGCATTTT.

This sequence joins TRBV2 and TRBJ1-1; D possibly corresponds to TRBD1 (6 bases). V gave up 2 bases and J gave up 4 bases, with 14 bases separating them. The CDR3 has 15 amino acids. Germline CDR1 and CDR2: SNHLY and FYNNEI. The CDR3 is CASSERTATGTEAFF. The DNA for the CDR3 is TGTGCCAGCAGTGAAAGGACAGCCACGGGCACTGAAGCTTTCTTT.

The V gene is TRBV27, the J gene TRBJ1-1, with a possible D match to TRBD1 (6 bases). Germline-derived CDR1 and CDR2 are MNHEY and SMNVEV (reference sequence). V shed 4 bases and J shed 2 bases, with 8 bases lying between them. The CDR3 has 13 amino acids. DNA of the CDR3: TGTGCCAGCAGTTGGACAGATAACACTGAAGCTTTCTTT. Translating gives CASSWTDNTEAFF.

The chain employs TRBV9 and TRBJ1-1; TRBD1 matches at 7 bases. Trimming cost V 0 bases and J 7 bases; bases outside gene matches: 12. This CDR3 is built from 16 residues. Germline CDR1 reads SGDLS; CDR2 reads YYNGEE. The CDR3 loop reads CASSVAAQGGWGEAFF. The CDR3 DNA reads as TGTGCCAGCAGCGTAGCTGCCCAGGGGGGTTGGGGTGAAGCTTTCTTT. The full variable domain, completed using reference TRBV9 and TRBJ1-1, is DSGVTQTPKHLITATGQRVTLRCSPRSGDLSVYWYQQSLDQGLQFLIQYYNGEERAKGNILERFSAQQFPDLHSELNLSSLELGDSALYFCASSVAAQGGWGEAFFGQGTRLTVV.

This clone was found once. The V gene is TRBV10-1, the J gene TRBJ2-4, with D uncertain. Germline CDR1 and CDR2: WNHNN and SYGVQD (reference sequence). V lost 7 bases to trimming and J lost 0 bases, with 10 bases between them. The CDR3 sequence is 14 residues long. The CDR3 loop is CASTMALAKNIQYF. Here the CDR3 DNA reads TGCGCCAGCACAATGGCTCTAGCCAAAAACATTCAGTACTTC.

The V call is TRBV18, the J call TRBJ2-7, with TRBD1 matching over 7 bases. The CDR3 runs 15 residues. With V trimmed by 2 bases and J by 2 bases, 6 bases remained unmatched. Germline CDR1 KGHSH, CDR2 LQKENI. The CDR3, as DNA: TGTGCCAGCTCACCATCTGGGCAGGGGGCCTACGAGCAGTACTTC. Translation: CASSPSGQGAYEQYF. Full variable domain (missing parts from reference TRBV18 and TRBJ2-7): NAGVMQNPRHLVRRRGQEARLRCSPMKGHSHVYWYRQLPEEGLKFMVYLQKENIIDESGMPKERFSAEFPKEGPSILRIQQVVRGDSAAYFCASSPSGQGAYEQYFGPGTRLTVT.

The V gene is TRBV19, the J gene TRBJ2-5; unclear D gene. This CDR3 has 11 amino acids. Trimming removed 5 bases at V and 12 bases at J, with 13 bases between. Germline V gene data show CDR1 as LNHDA and CDR2 as SQIVND (reference sequence). The CDR3 reads CASSHHSLEYF. The CDR3 nucleotides are TGTGCCAGTAGTCACCACAGCTTAGAGTACTTC.

The V call is TRBV14, the J call TRBJ1-1, with 10 positions matching TRBD1. This CDR3 is built from 19 residues. Germline CDR1 SGHDN, CDR2 FVKESK. V lost 1 base and J lost 0; bases outside the gene matches: 11. The CDR3 DNA sequence: TGTGCCAGCAGCCAAGTCGGGGGGACAGGGGAAAGCATGAACACTGAAGCTTTCTTT. Its translation is CASSQVGGTGESMNTEAFF.

The chain links TRBV5-1 to TRBJ2-1, with D possibly TRBD1 on 7 matching bases. Germline values: CDR1 SGHRS, CDR2 YFSETQ. The CDR3 is 15 amino acids. V was clipped by 1 base and J by 5 bases, with 13 bases between them. The chain's CDR3 is CASSLTEGADNEQFF. CDR3 sequence (DNA): TGCGCCAGCAGCTTGACGGAGGGGGCAGACAATGAGCAGTTCTTC.

The V and J genes are TRBV10-1 and TRBJ2-1; a possible D gene is TRBD1 (6 bases). This CDR3 has 14 amino acids. V dropped 6 bases and J dropped 7 bases, with 16 bases sitting between them. Germline V lookup: CDR1 WNHNN, CDR2 SYGVQD (reference sequence). CDR3 loop: CASSDDTQGNEQFF. The CDR3 bases are TGCGCCAGCAGCGATGATACACAGGGAAATGAGCAGTTCTTC.

This clone showed up just once. The V gene is TRBV7-3, the J gene TRBJ2-5; tentative D call: TRBD1 (5 bases). The CDR3 has 13 amino acids. Trimming pared 5 bases from V and 5 bases from J, leaving 12 bases between. Germline V gene lookup returns CDR1 SGHTA and CDR2 FQGTGA. The CDR3 region has the DNA TGTGCCAGCAGCCCTGGGGCGTTGGAGACCCAGTACTTC. Amino acids: CASSPGALETQYF.

The gene calls are TRBV9 and TRBJ2-5; maybe TRBD1 (6 bases). V dropped 4 bases and J dropped 1 base, with 11 bases sitting between them. CDR1 is SGDLS and CDR2 is YYNGEE in the germline V gene. The CDR3 contains 14 residues. CDR3 coding DNA: TGTGCCAGCAGCCCTGACAGGATCCAAGAGACCCAGTACTTC. Its protein is CASSPDRIQETQYF. The complete variable domain, with remaining parts taken from reference TRBV9 and TRBJ2-5, reads DSGVTQTPKHLITATGQRVTLRCSPRSGDLSVYWYQQSLDQGLQFLIQYYNGEERAKGNILERFSAQQFPDLHSELNLSSLELGDSALYFCASSPDRIQETQYFGPGTRLLVL.

V usage is TRBV5-5 and J usage is TRBJ1-3; 10 bases are shared with TRBD1. Per the germline V gene, CDR1 is SGHKS and CDR2 is YYEKEE (reference sequence). The V and J ends lost 3 bases and 0 bases, in that order; junction bases with no gene match: 6. The CDR3 has 17 residues. CDR3 residues: CASSWGDRGLSGNTIYF. For the CDR3, the DNA is TGTGCCAGCAGCTGGGGGGACAGGGGACTCTCTGGAAACACCATATATTTT.

The sample holds one count of this clone. V and J are TRBV11-2 and TRBJ1-2; 7 bases map to TRBD1. The CDR3 is 13 residues long. V shed 6 bases and J 8 bases; nucleotides not matched to a gene: 9. Germline V CDR1 and CDR2: SGHAT, FQNNGV. The CDR3 DNA follows: TGTGCCAGCAGAACAGGGGCCGTGGGGGGCTACACCTTC. Encoded protein: CASRTGAVGGYTF.

The chain employs TRBV9 and TRBJ1-1; unclear D gene. The ends were cut back, 5 bases at V and 1 base at J, with 6 bases in the middle. Looked up from germline, CDR1 is SGDLS and CDR2 is YYNGEE. The CDR3 has 12 amino acids. The CDR3, as DNA: TGTGCCAGCAGTAGACAGAACACTGAAGCTTTCTTT. It is translated as CASSRQNTEAFF.

There are a few counts of this clone. The J gene is TRBJ1-2, the V gene TRBV5-1, with 7 bases that match TRBD1. The V gene's germline CDR1 is SGHRS and CDR2 YFSETQ. The CDR3 sequence is 13 residues long. The V gene end was trimmed by 4 bases and the J gene end by 4 bases; junction bases not matched to a gene: 4. The CDR3 DNA follows: TGCGCCAGCAGCCTGGGACAGCTCTATGGCTACACCTTC. The encoded protein is CASSLGQLYGYTF.

The V gene is TRBV5-1, the J gene TRBJ2-1, with TRBD2 identical over 13 bases. The CDR3 totals 17 residues. V lost 3 bases to trimming and J lost 3 bases; unmatched junction nucleotides: 6. Per the germline V gene, CDR1 is SGHRS and CDR2 is YFSETQ. This CDR3 reads CASSSGTSGDVYNEQFF. The CDR3 bases are TGCGCCAGCAGCTCTGGGACTAGCGGGGACGTCTACAATGAGCAGTTCTTC. The entire variable domain, with the rest obtained from reference TRBV5-1 and TRBJ2-1, is as follows: KAGVTQTPRYLIKTRGQQVTLSCSPISGHRSVSWYQQTPGQGLQFLFEYFSETQRNKGNFPGRFSGRQFSNSRSEMNVSTLELGDSALYLCASSSGTSGDVYNEQFFGPGTRLTVL.

The CDR3 here is CASSQGTSGGAHEQFF. The DNA for the CDR3 is TGCGCCAGCAGCCAAGGTACAAGCGGGGGGGCCCATGAGCAGTTCTTC. This sequence joins TRBV4-3 and TRBJ2-1; 10 nucleotides line up with TRBD2. The CDR3 covers 16 residues. Germline values: CDR1 LGHNA, CDR2 YSLEER. J lost 8 bases, V lost 1 base, and 8 bases had no gene match.

This CDR3 is CASSLRLPFANTGELFF. Written as DNA, the CDR3 is TGTGCCAGCAGCTTGAGACTCCCGTTCGCGAACACCGGGGAGCTGTTTTTT. This rearrangement joins TRBV11-2 to TRBJ2-2; D remains ambiguous. Germline CDR1 reads SGHAT; CDR2 reads FQNNGV. The CDR3 is made up of 17 amino acids. With 3 bases removed from V and 0 bases from J, the gap between germline ends came to 14 bases.

The chain joins TRBV7-6 to TRBJ1-6; D is unresolved. The CDR3 length is 15 residues. V was trimmed by 0 bases and J by 11 bases, leaving 14 bases between them. Germline V gene lookup returns CDR1 SGHVS and CDR2 FNYEAQ. This CDR3 reads CASSLAATGFPPLHF. CDR3 nucleotides: TGTGCCAGCAGCTTAGCGGCTACGGGATTTCCACCCCTCCACTTT.

V usage is TRBV5-1 and J usage is TRBJ1-1; 8 bases align to TRBD1. Germline V gives CDR1 SGHRS, CDR2 YFSETQ. V gave up 7 bases and J gave up 1 base; unmatched junction bases: 6. This CDR3 is built from 14 residues. This chain's CDR3 is CASAGGTGNTEAFF. The CDR3 nucleotides read TGCGCCAGCGCAGGGGGGACAGGGAACACTGAAGCTTTCTTT.

V gene TRBV5-1 combines with J gene TRBJ1-3; a possible D gene is TRBD1 (5 bases). V lost 4 bases and J 3 bases, leaving 29 bases between the germline ends. The CDR3 spans 20 residues. Germline CDR1 is SGHRS and CDR2 is YFSETQ. CDR3 in amino acids: CASSPGSRAGVAVGGNTIYF. CDR3 bases: TGCGCCAGCAGCCCCGGTTCCAGGGCCGGCGTGGCGGTGGGTGGAAACACCATATATTTT. Together with reference TRBV5-1 and TRBJ1-3, the CDR3 gives the full variable domain: KAGVTQTPRYLIKTRGQQVTLSCSPISGHRSVSWYQQTPGQGLQFLFEYFSETQRNKGNFPGRFSGRQFSNSRSEMNVSTLELGDSALYLCASSPGSRAGVAVGGNTIYFGEGSWLTVV.

The chain is built from TRBV7-8 and TRBJ2-5, with a possible D match to TRBD2 (7 bases). The germline gives CDR1 SGHVS, CDR2 FQNEAQ. Trimming removed 5 bases at V and 2 bases at J, with 15 bases between. The CDR3 is 15 amino acids. The CDR3 DNA follows: TGTGCCAGCAGCCGAGGGGGAGGGAAGCAAGAGACCCAGTACTTC. Its protein is CASSRGGGKQETQYF.

V usage is TRBV3-1 (or the pseudogene TRBV3-2) and J usage is TRBJ2-7, with D unresolved. The CDR3 contains 14 residues. The germline CDR1 and CDR2 sequences are LGHDT and YNNKEL (reference sequence). Trimming took off 1 base at V and 0 bases at J, with 7 bases between the two ends. In nucleotides, the CDR3 is TGTGCCAGCAGCCAAGTACTGAGCTCCTACGAGCAGTACTTC. Translating gives CASSQVLSSYEQYF.